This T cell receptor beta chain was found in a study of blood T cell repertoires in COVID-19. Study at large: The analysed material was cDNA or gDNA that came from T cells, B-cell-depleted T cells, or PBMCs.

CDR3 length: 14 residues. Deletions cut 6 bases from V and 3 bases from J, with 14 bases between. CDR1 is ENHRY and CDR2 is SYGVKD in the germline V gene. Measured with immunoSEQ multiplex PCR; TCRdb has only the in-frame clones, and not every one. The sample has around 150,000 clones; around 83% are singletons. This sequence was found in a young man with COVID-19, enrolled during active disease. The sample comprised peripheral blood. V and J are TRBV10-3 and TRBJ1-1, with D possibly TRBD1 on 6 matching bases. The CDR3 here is CAIREDRGDTEAFF. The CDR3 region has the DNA TGTGCCATCAGGGAGGACAGAGGTGACACTGAAGCTTTCTTT.